This T cell receptor (beta chain) emerged from a study of shared clonotypes between healthy human individuals. In regard to this clone: The antigen is unknown.

Germline assignment: CDR1 MNHEY and CDR2 SMNVEV (reference sequence). The CDR3 has 16 residues. The V gene end was trimmed by 0 bases and the J gene end by 4 bases; junction bases not matched to a gene: 5. Whole-study results and caveats: Generation of non-shared clonotypes was less probable than generation of clonotypes shared by all four donors.

CD45RO-negative, CCR7-selected cells formed the naive CD8 fraction, which excluded terminally differentiated effector memory CD45RA+ cells. Recent acute infections and vaccinations were absent in the healthy HIV-negative adult donors. Some clones are missing from TCRdb's copy, which holds only in-frame ones; the method was immunoSEQ multiplex PCR. The sample has 660,000 or so clones, about 96% seen once; the top ten hold less than 0.13%. The sequenced sample was naive CD8+ T cells sorted from blood. This sequence joins TRBV27 and TRBJ2-3; 9 bases are shared with TRBD2. The source is a woman aged 30 to 39 in good health. CDR3 DNA: TGTGCCAGCAGTTTATCATCGGGACTAGCCCCAGATACGCAGTATTTT. Its protein is CASSLSSGLAPDTQYF.